This TCR beta chain was obtained from a study of T cell responses to AZD1222 COVID-19 vaccine. V shed 6 bases and J shed 2 bases, with 4 bases lying between them. There are 10 residues in the CDR3. Germline V gives CDR1 SQVTM, CDR2 ANQGSEA. Second doses at about 4 or about 12 weeks were pooled. Findings and caveats of the study: Two AZD1222 administrations were followed by greater Spike-specific TCR breadth and depth.

As for this clone: What it recognizes is unknown.

Clones were read by immunoSEQ multiplex PCR, and TCRdb kept only the in-frame ones, dropping some. The sample shows 35,000 to 50,000 clones, approximately 90% of them seen only once. This specimen was peripheral blood, taken 28 days after the second AZD1222 dose. The rearrangement joins TRBV29-1 to TRBJ1-2; D not resolved. This sequence originates from an adult who received the AZD1222 COVID-19 vaccine. Here the CDR3 reads CSVVNYGYTF. The CDR3 coding sequence is TGCAGCGTGGTCAACTATGGCTACACCTTC.